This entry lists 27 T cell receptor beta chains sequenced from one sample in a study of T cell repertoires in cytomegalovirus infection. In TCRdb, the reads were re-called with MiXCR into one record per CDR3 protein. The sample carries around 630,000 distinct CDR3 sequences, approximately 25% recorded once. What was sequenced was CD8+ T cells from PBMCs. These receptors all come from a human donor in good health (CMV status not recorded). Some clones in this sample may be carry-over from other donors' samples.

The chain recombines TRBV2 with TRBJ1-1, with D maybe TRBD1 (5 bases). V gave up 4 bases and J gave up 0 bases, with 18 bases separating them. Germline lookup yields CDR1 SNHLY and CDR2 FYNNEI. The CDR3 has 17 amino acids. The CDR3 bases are TGTGCCAGCAGTGTAAGCGGATCCGGGACGGTGAACACTGAAGCTTTCTTT. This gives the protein CASSVSGSGTVNTEAFF.

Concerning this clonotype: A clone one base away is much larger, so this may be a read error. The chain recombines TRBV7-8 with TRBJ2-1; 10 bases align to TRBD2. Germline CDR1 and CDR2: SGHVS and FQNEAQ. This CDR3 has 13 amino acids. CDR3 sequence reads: CASSIASGGKQFF. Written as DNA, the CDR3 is TGTGCCAGCAGCATAGCTAGCGGGGGAAAGCAGTTCTTC.

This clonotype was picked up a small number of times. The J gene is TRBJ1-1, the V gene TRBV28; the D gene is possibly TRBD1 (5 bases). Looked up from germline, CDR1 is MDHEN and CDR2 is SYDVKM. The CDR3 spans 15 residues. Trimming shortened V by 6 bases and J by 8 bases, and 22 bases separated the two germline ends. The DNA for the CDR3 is TGTGCCAGCAGGGACCGGGACGGAATAATCCAGGAAGCTTTCTTT. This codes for CASRDRDGIIQEAFF.

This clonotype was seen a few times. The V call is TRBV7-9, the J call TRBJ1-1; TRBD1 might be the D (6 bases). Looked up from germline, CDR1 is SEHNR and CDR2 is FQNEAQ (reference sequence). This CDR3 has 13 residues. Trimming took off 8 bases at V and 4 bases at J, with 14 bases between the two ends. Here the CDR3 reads CASSRGGSTEAFF. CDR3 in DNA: TGTGCCAGCTCGAGGGGGGGGAGCACTGAAGCTTTCTTT. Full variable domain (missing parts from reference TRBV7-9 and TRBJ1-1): DTGVSQNPRHKITKRGQNVTFRCDPISEHNRLYWYRQTLGQGPEFLTYFQNEAQLEKSRLLSDRFSAERPKGSFSTLEIQRTEQGDSAMYLCASSRGGSTEAFFGQGTRLTVV.

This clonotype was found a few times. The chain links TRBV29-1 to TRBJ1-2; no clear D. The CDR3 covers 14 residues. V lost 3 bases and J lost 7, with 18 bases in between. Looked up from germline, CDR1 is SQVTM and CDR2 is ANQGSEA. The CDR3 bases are TGCAGCGTTGATTCGGGATTCAAAAGGTCTGGCTACACCTTC. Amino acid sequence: CSVDSGFKRSGYTF. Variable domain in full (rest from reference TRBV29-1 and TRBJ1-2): SAVISQKPSRDICQRGTSLTIQCQVDSQVTMMFWYRQQPGQSLTLIATANQGSEATYESGFVIDKFPISRPNLTFSTLTVSNMSPEDSSIYLCSVDSGFKRSGYTFGSGTRLTVV.

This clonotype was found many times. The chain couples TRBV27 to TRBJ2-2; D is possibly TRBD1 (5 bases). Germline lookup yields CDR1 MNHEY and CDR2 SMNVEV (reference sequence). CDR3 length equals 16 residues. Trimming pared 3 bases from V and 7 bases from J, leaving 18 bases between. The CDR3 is CASSFFSSGSHGELFF. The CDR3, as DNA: TGTGCCAGCAGTTTTTTTTCTTCAGGGTCGCACGGGGAGCTGTTTTTT.

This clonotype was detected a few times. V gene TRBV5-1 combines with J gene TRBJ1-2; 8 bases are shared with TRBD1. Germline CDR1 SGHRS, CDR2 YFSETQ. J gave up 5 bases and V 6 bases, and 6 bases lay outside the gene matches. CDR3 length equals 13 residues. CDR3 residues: CASNGQGDYGYTF. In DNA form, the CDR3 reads TGCGCCAGCAACGGACAGGGTGATTATGGCTACACCTTC.

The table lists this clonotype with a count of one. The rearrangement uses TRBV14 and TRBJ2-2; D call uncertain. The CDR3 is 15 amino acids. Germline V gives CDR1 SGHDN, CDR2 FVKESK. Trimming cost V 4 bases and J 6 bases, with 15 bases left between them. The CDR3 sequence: CASSPPLKGAGELFF. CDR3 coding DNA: TGTGCCAGCAGCCCACCCCTTAAGGGCGCCGGGGAGCTGTTTTTT.

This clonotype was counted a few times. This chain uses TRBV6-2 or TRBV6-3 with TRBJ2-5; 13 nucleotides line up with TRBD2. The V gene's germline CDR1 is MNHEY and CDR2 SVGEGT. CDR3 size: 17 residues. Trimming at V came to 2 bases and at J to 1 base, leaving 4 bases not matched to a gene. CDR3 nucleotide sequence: TGTGCCAGCAGTTACCGAGGACTAGCGGGGGTCCAAGAGACCCAGTACTTC. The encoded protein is CASSYRGLAGVQETQYF.

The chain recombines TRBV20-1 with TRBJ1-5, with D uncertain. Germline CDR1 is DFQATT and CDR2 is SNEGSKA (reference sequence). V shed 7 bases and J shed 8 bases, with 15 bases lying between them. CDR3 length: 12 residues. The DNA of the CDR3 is TGCAGTGGGATCGTGGGGTCGGAGCCCCAGCATTTT. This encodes CSGIVGSEPQHF.

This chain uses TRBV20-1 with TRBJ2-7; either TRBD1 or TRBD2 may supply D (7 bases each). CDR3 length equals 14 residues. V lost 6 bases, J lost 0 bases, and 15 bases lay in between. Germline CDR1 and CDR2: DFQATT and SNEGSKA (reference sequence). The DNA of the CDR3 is TGCAGTGCGACAGGGAGGGAAAGCTCCTACGAGCAGTACGTC. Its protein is CSATGRESSYEQYV.

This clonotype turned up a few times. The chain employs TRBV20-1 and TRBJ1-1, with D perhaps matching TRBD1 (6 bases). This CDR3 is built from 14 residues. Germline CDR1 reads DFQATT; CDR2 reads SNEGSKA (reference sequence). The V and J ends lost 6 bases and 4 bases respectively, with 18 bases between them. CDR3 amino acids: CSASTFQGSTEAFF. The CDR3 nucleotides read TGCAGTGCCTCTACATTTCAGGGGAGCACTGAAGCTTTCTTT.

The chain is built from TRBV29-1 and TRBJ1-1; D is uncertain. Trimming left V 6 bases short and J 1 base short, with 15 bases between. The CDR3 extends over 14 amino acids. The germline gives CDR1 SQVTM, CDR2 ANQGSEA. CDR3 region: CSVAAVAPNTEAFF. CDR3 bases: TGCAGCGTGGCCGCGGTGGCCCCGAACACTGAAGCTTTCTTT. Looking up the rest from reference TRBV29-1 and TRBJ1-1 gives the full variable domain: SAVISQKPSRDICQRGTSLTIQCQVDSQVTMMFWYRQQPGQSLTLIATANQGSEATYESGFVIDKFPISRPNLTFSTLTVSNMSPEDSSIYLCSVAAVAPNTEAFFGQGTRLTVV.

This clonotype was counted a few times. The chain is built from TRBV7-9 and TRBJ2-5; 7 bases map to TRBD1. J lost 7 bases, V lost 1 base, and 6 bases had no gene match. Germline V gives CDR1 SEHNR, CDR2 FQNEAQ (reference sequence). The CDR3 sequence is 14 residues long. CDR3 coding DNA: TGTGCCAGCAGCTTAGTAATTCCAGGGGGGACCCAGTACTTC. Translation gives CASSLVIPGGTQYF.

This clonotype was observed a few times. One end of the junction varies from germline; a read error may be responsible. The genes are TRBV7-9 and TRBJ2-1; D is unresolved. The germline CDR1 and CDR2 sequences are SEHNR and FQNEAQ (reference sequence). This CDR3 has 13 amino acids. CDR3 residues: CVSSLAPHYEQFF. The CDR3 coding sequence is TGTGTCAGCAGCTTAGCCCCCCATTATGAGCAGTTCTTC.

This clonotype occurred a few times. CDR3 loop: CSAPGHPSSYNEQFF. CDR3 nucleotides: TGCAGTGCCCCGGGACACCCGAGCTCCTACAATGAGCAGTTCTTC. The chain combines TRBV20-1 with TRBJ2-1; possible D gene TRBD1, 6 bases. This CDR3 comprises 15 residues. V lost 6 bases and J lost 0, with 15 bases in between. Germline V lookup: CDR1 DFQATT, CDR2 SNEGSKA (reference sequence).

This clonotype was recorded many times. Written as DNA, the CDR3 is TGTGCCAGCAGCTTGGTGGATCAGCCCCAGCATTTT. Translating gives CASSLVDQPQHF. V and J are TRBV7-9 and TRBJ1-5; D is undetermined. Germline V gene sequence: CDR1 SEHNR, CDR2 FQNEAQ (reference sequence). This CDR3 spans 12 amino acids. V lost 3 bases and J 5 bases, leaving 5 bases between the germline ends. Together with reference TRBV7-9 and TRBJ1-5, the CDR3 gives the full variable domain: DTGVSQNPRHKITKRGQNVTFRCDPISEHNRLYWYRQTLGQGPEFLTYFQNEAQLEKSRLLSDRFSAERPKGSFSTLEIQRTEQGDSAMYLCASSLVDQPQHFGDGTRLSIL.

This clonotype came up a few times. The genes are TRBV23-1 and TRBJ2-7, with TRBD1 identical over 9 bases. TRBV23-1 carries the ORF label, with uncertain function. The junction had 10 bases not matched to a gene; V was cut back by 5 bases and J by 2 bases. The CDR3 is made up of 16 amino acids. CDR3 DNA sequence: TGCGCCAGCAGTTTTACCCCGGACAGGGGACCCTACGAGCAGTACTTC. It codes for CASSFTPDRGPYEQYF.

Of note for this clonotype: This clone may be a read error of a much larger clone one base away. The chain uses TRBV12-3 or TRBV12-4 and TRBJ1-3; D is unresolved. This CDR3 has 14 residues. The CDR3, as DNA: TGTGCCAGCAGTTTAGCGCCCCGTGGAAACACCACATATTTT. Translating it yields CASSLAPRGNTTYF.

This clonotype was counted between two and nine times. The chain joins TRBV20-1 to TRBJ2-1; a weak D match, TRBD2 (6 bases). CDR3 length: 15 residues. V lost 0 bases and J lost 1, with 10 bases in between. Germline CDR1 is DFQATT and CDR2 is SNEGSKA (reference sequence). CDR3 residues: CSARDGGKSYNEQFF. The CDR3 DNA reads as TGCAGTGCTAGAGATGGGGGGAAATCCTACAATGAGCAGTTCTTC.

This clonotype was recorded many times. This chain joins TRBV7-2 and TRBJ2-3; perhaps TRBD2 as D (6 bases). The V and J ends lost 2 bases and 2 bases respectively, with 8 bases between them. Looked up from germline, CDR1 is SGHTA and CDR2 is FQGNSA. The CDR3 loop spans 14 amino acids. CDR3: CASSLLAATDTQYF. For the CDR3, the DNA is TGTGCCAGCAGCTTATTAGCGGCCACAGATACGCAGTATTTT.

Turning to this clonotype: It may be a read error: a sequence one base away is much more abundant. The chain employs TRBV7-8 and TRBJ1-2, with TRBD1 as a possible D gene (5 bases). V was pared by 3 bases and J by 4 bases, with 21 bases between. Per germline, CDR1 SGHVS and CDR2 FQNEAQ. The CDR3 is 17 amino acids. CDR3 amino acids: CASSLEDWAGRGYGYTF. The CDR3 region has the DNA TGTGCCAGCAGCTTGGAGGACTGGGCAGGGCGGGGCTATGGCTACACCTTC. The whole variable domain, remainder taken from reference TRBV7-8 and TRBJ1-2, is GAGVSQSPRYKVAKRGQDVALRCDPISGHVSLFWYQQALGQGPEFLTYFQNEAQLDKSGLPSDRFFAERPEGSVSTLKIQRTQQEDSAVYLCASSLEDWAGRGYGYTFGSGTRLTVV.

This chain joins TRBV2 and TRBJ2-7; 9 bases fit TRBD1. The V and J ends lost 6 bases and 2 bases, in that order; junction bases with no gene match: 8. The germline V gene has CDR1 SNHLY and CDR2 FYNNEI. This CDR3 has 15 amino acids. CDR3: CASSRGTGPTYEQYV. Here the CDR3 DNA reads TGTGCCAGCAGCCGAGGGACAGGGCCGACCTACGAGCAGTACGTC.

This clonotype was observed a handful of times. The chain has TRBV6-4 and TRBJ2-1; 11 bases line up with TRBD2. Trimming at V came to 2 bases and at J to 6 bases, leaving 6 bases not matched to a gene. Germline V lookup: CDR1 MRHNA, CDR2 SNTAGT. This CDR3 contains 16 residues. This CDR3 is CASSDRSGGARNEQFF. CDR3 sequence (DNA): TGTGCCAGCAGTGACCGTAGCGGGGGGGCTCGCAATGAGCAGTTCTTC.

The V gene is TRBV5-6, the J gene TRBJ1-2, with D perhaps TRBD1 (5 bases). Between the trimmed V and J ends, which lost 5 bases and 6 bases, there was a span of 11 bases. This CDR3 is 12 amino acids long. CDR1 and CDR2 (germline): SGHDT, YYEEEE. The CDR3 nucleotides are TGTGCCAGCAGGGAGGGGTTTCATGGCTACACCTTC. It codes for CASREGFHGYTF.

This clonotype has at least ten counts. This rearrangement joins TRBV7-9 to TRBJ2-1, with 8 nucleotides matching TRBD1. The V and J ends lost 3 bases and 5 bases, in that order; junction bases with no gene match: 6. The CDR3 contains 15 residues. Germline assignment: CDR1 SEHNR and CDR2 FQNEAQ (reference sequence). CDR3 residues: CASSFWQGANNEQFF. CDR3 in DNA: TGTGCCAGCAGCTTTTGGCAGGGGGCGAACAATGAGCAGTTCTTC.

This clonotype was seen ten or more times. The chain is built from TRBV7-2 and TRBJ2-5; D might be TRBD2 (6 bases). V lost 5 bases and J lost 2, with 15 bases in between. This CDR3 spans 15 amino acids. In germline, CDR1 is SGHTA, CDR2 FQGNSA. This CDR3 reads CASSPRDWGQETQYF. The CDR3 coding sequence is TGTGCCAGCAGCCCCCGGGACTGGGGGCAAGAGACCCAGTACTTC.